Below, 14 T cell receptor beta chains from the same sample are listed, as sequenced in a study of tumor-infiltrating lymphocytes in oesophageal squamous cell carcinoma. TCRdb recomputed calls from the PCR reads with MiXCR, one row per CDR3 protein. The sample consists of over 10,000 distinct CDR3 sequences, less than 55% of them appearing once. The specimen was esophageal tumor tissue. These receptors originate from a female donor with esophageal squamous cell carcinoma.

In this sample, this clonotype turned up a few times. The chain has TRBV7-6 and TRBJ2-5; the match to TRBD2 covers 9 bases. Germline CDR1 and CDR2: SGHVS and FNYEAQ. Germline trimming cut 1 base from V and 2 bases from J; bases unmatched to any gene: 2. The CDR3 spans 15 residues. The CDR3 DNA follows: TGTGCCAGCAGCTTAGGCGGGAGGGGACAAGAGACCCAGTACTTC. It yields the protein CASSLGGRGQETQYF.

Worth noting for this clonotype: The conserved closing phenylalanine or tryptophan is absent in this CDR3, likely reflecting a read error. Because the CDR3's place on the DNA is in doubt, the DNA is left out and the CDR3 is given as listed by TCRdb. This chain joins TRBV6-1 and TRBJ2-5; the table calls TRBD1, which could not be checked here. The germline gives CDR1 MNHNS, CDR2 SASEGT. The CDR3 spans 14 residues, counting both ends. CDR3: CASTGQGEGYTFGS.

The chain is built from TRBV7-2 and TRBJ2-5; D call uncertain. The better agreement between TRBJ2-1 and the DNA end casts doubt on the J call. Germline-derived CDR1 and CDR2 are SGHTA and FQGNSA. The CDR3 loop spans 17 amino acids. CDR3 amino acids: CASSLGTLKSSYNEQFF. In nucleotides, the CDR3 is TGTGCCAGCAGCCTGGGAACGTTAAAAAGCTCCTACAATGAGCAGTTCTTC.

Worth noting for this clonotype: The conserved phenylalanine or tryptophan normally closing the CDR3 is absent here, so this likely arose from a read error. The chain recombines TRBV11-1 with TRBJ2-1; no clear D gene. Germline lookup yields CDR1 SGHAT and CDR2 FQDESV (reference sequence). V lost 0 bases and J 7 bases, leaving 4 bases between the germline ends. The CDR3 sequence is 12 residues long. Here the CDR3 reads CASSLASNEQFL. DNA for the CDR3: TGTGCCAGCAGCTTAGCGTCGAATGAGCAGTTCTTA.

This clonotype was seen a few times. At one boundary the junction diverges from the germline segment, which might be a read error. The V and J genes are TRBV7-8 and TRBJ2-5; D unresolved. Per germline, CDR1 SGHVS and CDR2 FQNEAQ. The CDR3 is made up of 13 amino acids. CDR3 sequence (DNA): TGTGCCAGCAGCTTAGGGTTCGATTCACCCCTCCACTTC. This gives the protein CASSLGFDSPLHF. Drawing the rest from reference TRBV7-8 and TRBJ2-5, the complete variable domain is GAGVSQSPRYKVAKRGQDVALRCDPISGHVSLFWYQQALGQGPEFLTYFQNEAQLDKSGLPSDRFFAERPEGSVSTLKIQRTQQEDSAVYLCASSLGFDSPLHFGPGTRLLVL.

As regards this clonotype: A much larger clonotype is one base distant, so this may be a read error. This chain joins TRBV30 and TRBJ2-5, with 10 bases fitting TRBD1. The CDR3 is 16 amino acids. V was pared by 0 bases and J by 11 bases, with 15 bases of the junction left unmatched. The V gene's germline CDR1 is GTSNPN and CDR2 SVGIG (reference sequence). In DNA, the CDR3 is TGTGCCTGGAGTGTACGAGGGACAGGGGCGCCGTATGAGCAGTACTTC. Protein sequence: CAWSVRGTGAPYEQYF.

This chain uses TRBV19 with TRBJ1-2, with 8 bases that match TRBD1. J lost 6 bases, V lost 10 bases, and 4 bases had no gene match. The CDR3 runs to 11 residues. Germline CDR1 reads LNHDA; CDR2 reads SQIVND (reference sequence). CDR3: CATRDRHGYTF. DNA of the CDR3: TGTGCCACAAGGGACAGGCATGGCTACACCTTC.

The rearrangement uses TRBV7-2 and TRBJ2-5, with unresolved D. Germline CDR1 reads SGHTA; CDR2 reads FQGNSA. The CDR3 consists of 16 residues. Trimming took off 2 bases at V and 11 bases at J, with 24 bases between the two ends. The CDR3 here is CASSLTTKPSYNEQYF. CDR3 bases: TGTGCCAGCAGCTTAACAACAAAACCCTCCTACAATGAGCAGTACTTC. Full variable domain (remainder filled in from reference TRBV7-2 and TRBJ2-5): GAGVSQSPSNKVTEKGKDVELRCDPISGHTALYWYRQSLGQGLEFLIYFQGNSAPDKSGLPSDRFSAERTGGSVSTLTIQRTQQEDSAVYLCASSLTTKPSYNEQYFGPGTRLLVL.

About this clonotype itself: A junction end diverges from the germline sequence, so it may reflect a read error. The chain combines TRBV11-3 with TRBJ2-5; 8 nucleotides line up with TRBD2. The CDR3 sequence is 16 residues long. Germline-derived CDR1 and CDR2 are SGHNT and YENEEA. The CDR3 nucleotides read TGTGCCGGCAGCTACATTAGCAGCGGGAGAAACGATGAGCGGTTCTTC. Its protein product is CAGSYISSGRNDERFF. Supplemented by reference TRBV11-3 and TRBJ2-5, the full variable domain reads EAGVVQSPRYKIIEKKQPVAFWCNPISGHNTLYWYLQNLGQGPELLIRYENEEAVDDSQLPKDRFSAERLKGVDSTLKIQPAELGDSAVYLCAGSYISSGRNDERFFGPGTRLLVL.

This clonotype was seen only once. The chain carries TRBV6-2 or TRBV6-3 and TRBJ2-2; 7 bases are shared with TRBD1. The ends lost 6 bases at V and 1 base at J; junction bases unmatched: 5. This CDR3 has 15 residues. CDR1 is MNHEY, CDR2 SVGEGT, per germline. The CDR3 region is CASRNRGQNTGELFF. The CDR3 nucleotides are TGTGCCAGCAGAAATAGGGGGCAGAACACCGGGGAGCTGTTTTTT.

The gene calls are TRBV6-6 and TRBJ1-4, with 8 bases that match TRBD1. The length of the CDR3 is 15 residues. V was clipped by 0 bases and J by 8 bases; unmatched bases: 5. From germline, CDR1 is MNHNY and CDR2 SVGAGI (reference sequence). The CDR3 protein is CASSYSDRVREKLFF. Here the CDR3 DNA reads TGTGCCAGCAGTTACTCGGACAGGGTGAGGGAAAAACTGTTTTTT.

V is TRBV3-1 and J is TRBJ1-1; 9 bases fit TRBD1. This CDR3 spans 14 amino acids. CDR1 and CDR2 (germline): LGHDT, YNNKEL (reference sequence). Trimming cost V 4 bases and J 5 bases; bases outside gene matches: 5. The CDR3 reads CASSLRQGGTEAFF. The CDR3 DNA is TGTGCCAGCAGCCTTCGACAGGGGGGAACTGAAGCTTTCTTT.

The chain uses TRBV14 and TRBJ2-1; no definite D call. This CDR3 region has 13 residues. Per germline, CDR1 SGHDN and CDR2 FVKESK. Trimming took off 1 base at V and 8 bases at J, with 9 bases between the two ends. As DNA, the CDR3 is TGTGCCAGCAGCCAAGGTCCTAAACATGAGCAGTTCTTC. Protein product: CASSQGPKHEQFF.

This clonotype was recorded a few times. At one end the junction does not follow the germline gene, possibly because of a read error. This sequence joins TRBV7-6 and TRBJ2-3; D not certain. The J call may be mistaken, given a closer DNA end match to TRBJ2-5. The CDR3 spans 13 residues. Germline V lookup: CDR1 SGHVS, CDR2 FNYEAQ. The CDR3 here is CASSTRTEETQYF. In nucleotides, the CDR3 is TGTGCTAGCAGCACCCGAACAGAAGAGACCCAGTACTTC.